Below are 10 T cell receptor beta chains sequenced from a single sample in a study of T cell repertoires in cytomegalovirus infection. One entry per CDR3 protein, called by TCRdb with MiXCR from the reads. The data hold roughly 280,000 distinct CDR3 sequences, with roughly an eighth observed a single time. Sequencing input: PBMCs. These receptors all come from a human donor in good health (CMV status not recorded). Some clones in this sample may be carry-over from other donors' samples.

This clonotype occurred many times. This chain uses TRBV28 with TRBJ2-3; TRBD2 matches at 8 bases. The CDR3 runs 16 residues. Germline-derived CDR1 and CDR2 are MDHEN and SYDVKM. With 2 bases clipped from V and 5 bases from J, the junction kept 9 bases outside the gene matches. The CDR3, as DNA: TGTGCCAGCAGTTTACAAAGCGGGAGACTGGGAGATACGCAGTATTTT. The encoded protein is CASSLQSGRLGDTQYF. Together with reference TRBV28 and TRBJ2-3, the CDR3 gives the full variable domain: DVKVTQSSRYLVKRTGEKVFLECVQDMDHENMFWYRQDPGLGLRLIYFSYDVKMKEKGDIPEGYSVSREKKERFSLILESASTNQTSMYLCASSLQSGRLGDTQYFGPGTRLTVL.

This clonotype was detected only a few times. This rearrangement joins TRBV20-1 to TRBJ2-7, with 11 bases fitting TRBD1. Germline V gene data show CDR1 as DFQATT and CDR2 as SNEGSKA (reference sequence). The CDR3 runs to 14 residues. V was clipped by 6 bases and J by 4 bases; unmatched bases: 8. CDR3 nucleotides: TGCAGTGCAATCCGGACAGGGGGCGGGTACGAGCAGTACTTC. This gives the protein CSAIRTGGGYEQYF.

This rearrangement joins TRBV5-1 to TRBJ2-1; D ambiguous. Germline CDR1 SGHRS, CDR2 YFSETQ. The CDR3 is 14 residues long. The V and J ends lost 4 bases and 2 bases respectively, with 10 bases between them. The DNA of the CDR3 is TGCGCCAGCAGCGGGTTACAGACCTACAATGAGCAGTTCTTC. It is translated as CASSGLQTYNEQFF.

The V gene is TRBV12-3 or TRBV12-4, the J gene TRBJ1-1; D unresolved. CDR3 size: 17 residues. Trimming pared 2 bases from V and 1 base from J, leaving 17 bases between. CDR3 coding DNA: TGTGCCAGCAGTTTATTACCTGGGTTTGCTGGGAACACTGAAGCTTTCTTT. Protein sequence: CASSLLPGFAGNTEAFF.

This clonotype was recorded at least ten times. This chain joins TRBV7-6 and TRBJ1-1; possible D gene TRBD1, 5 bases. Per the germline V gene, CDR1 is SGHVS and CDR2 is FNYEAQ. The CDR3 consists of 15 residues. V was pared by 1 base and J by 4 bases, with 13 bases between. CDR3 loop: CASSLEWGRSTEAFF. DNA of the CDR3: TGTGCCAGCAGCTTAGAGTGGGGCCGTAGCACTGAAGCTTTCTTT.

The gene calls are TRBV6-1 and TRBJ2-2; unclear D gene. Per germline, CDR1 MNHNS and CDR2 SASEGT. V was pared by 5 bases and J by 8 bases, with 9 bases between. The CDR3 covers 12 residues. The CDR3 reads CASSSEVGELFF. The CDR3 DNA follows: TGTGCCAGCAGTTCCGAGGTGGGGGAGCTGTTTTTT.

The rearrangement joins TRBV6-1 to TRBJ2-1, with D possibly being TRBD1 (6 bases). V lost 6 bases, J lost 2 bases, and 17 bases lay in between. The CDR3 loop spans 16 amino acids. CDR1 is MNHNS and CDR2 is SASEGT in the germline V gene. The CDR3 loop is CASRGKDSFTYNEQFF. Here the CDR3 DNA reads TGTGCCAGCAGGGGAAAGGACAGTTTTACCTACAATGAGCAGTTCTTC.

The chain is built from TRBV6-5 and TRBJ2-3, with D hard to call. Germline V gene sequence: CDR1 MNHEY, CDR2 SVGAGI. The CDR3 extends over 17 amino acids. V was shortened by 0 bases and J by 6 bases, with 19 bases between the two germline ends. This CDR3 is CASSYSQWVTDRDTQYF. The DNA for the CDR3 is TGTGCCAGCAGTTACTCGCAGTGGGTGACCGACCGGGATACGCAGTATTTT.

The rearrangement joins TRBV29-1 to TRBJ2-1; the D gene is possibly TRBD2 (6 bases). Deletions cut 7 bases from V and 4 bases from J, with 11 bases between. The CDR3 spans 12 residues. Germline CDR1 is SQVTM and CDR2 is ANQGSEA. The CDR3 DNA reads as TGCAGCGGGGACGGGAGTTACAATGAGCAGTTCTTC. Translation gives CSGDGSYNEQFF.

This clonotype was seen ten or more times. The chain couples TRBV7-9 to TRBJ2-1; 7 bases map to TRBD2. J was trimmed by 0 bases and V by 8 bases; bases with no gene match: 1. Germline-derived CDR1 and CDR2 are SEHNR and FQNEAQ (reference sequence). CDR3 length equals 13 residues. The CDR3 DNA is TGTGCCAGCGGACTAGACTCCTACAATGAGCAGTTCTTC. Its translation: CASGLDSYNEQFF.